The entry below gives a single T cell receptor (beta chain) sequence along with its context. This specimen belongs to a study of blood T cell repertoires in COVID-19. In the authors' methods: Using reference gene primer amplification, nucleated cell counts were estimated. Assay used: immunoSEQ multiplex PCR; TCRdb lists only in-frame clones, some missing. V, J and clone size were drawn from that table, and D and trimming were deduced from the DNA. The sample shows roughly 180,000 clones, roughly three quarters of them seen only once. V was trimmed by 4 bases and J by 7 bases, leaving 17 bases between them. Germline values: CDR1 GTSNPN, CDR2 SVGIG (reference sequence). The CDR3 length is 13 residues.

The clonotype originates from a man between 60 and 75 years old with active or convalescent COVID-19. Sequences were obtained from peripheral blood. The chain employs TRBV30 and TRBJ2-7; maybe TRBD2 (6 bases). DNA of the CDR3: TGTGCCTGGACCCCCAGGTTCGGAGGGGAGCAGTACTTC. Protein sequence: CAWTPRFGGEQYF.